Following are 18 T cell receptor beta chains from one sample sequenced in a study of OX40 agonist ivuxolimab in advanced cancers. Measured with immunoSEQ multiplex PCR; TCRdb has only the in-frame clones, and not every one. The table records about 70,000 clones, approximately 81% of them present only once. This specimen was CD4+ or CD8+ T cells sorted from blood, taken in a trial of the OX40 agonist ivuxolimab. The source is an adult with an advanced solid tumor such as melanoma, head and neck, liver or kidney cancer.

This CDR3 reads CASSSYMDSLRGGTQYF. In DNA, the CDR3 is TGCGCCAGCAGCTCTTATATGGACAGCCTTCGGGGAGGGACCCAGTACTTC. This chain uses TRBV5-1 with TRBJ2-5; the D call may be TRBD1 or TRBD2 (6 bases each). Germline loops: CDR1 SGHRS, CDR2 YFSETQ. V was cut by 3 bases and J by 7 bases, with 25 bases left in between. CDR3 length: 17 amino acids.

The V gene is TRBV9, the J gene TRBJ2-7; possibly TRBD1 for D (7 bases). CDR1 and CDR2 from the germline V gene are SGDLS and YYNGEE. Trimming left V 2 bases short and J 6 bases short, with 12 bases between. The length of the CDR3 is 13 residues. CDR3 in amino acids: CASSVGQGGEQYF. As DNA, the CDR3 is TGTGCCAGCAGCGTTGGGCAGGGGGGCGAGCAGTACTTC.

The chain combines TRBV4-3 with TRBJ1-4; no clear D. The V gene's germline CDR1 is LGHNA and CDR2 YSLEER. The CDR3 loop spans 16 amino acids. Trimming pared 4 bases from V and 5 bases from J, leaving 17 bases between. CDR3 in amino acids: CASSRTGRGGNEKLFF. The CDR3 DNA follows: TGCGCCAGCAGCCGGACCGGTCGGGGAGGGAATGAAAAACTGTTTTTT.

The table lists this clone with a count of one. The chain uses TRBV10-3 and TRBJ1-1; D is undetermined. V shed 6 bases and J shed 7 bases, with 9 bases lying between them. Germline V gene data show CDR1 as ENHRY and CDR2 as SYGVKD. This CDR3 contains 11 residues. The CDR3 protein is CAIRGGVEAFF. CDR3 in DNA: TGTGCCATCAGGGGAGGAGTTGAAGCTTTCTTT.

V and J are TRBV18 and TRBJ2-7, with D possibly being TRBD1 or TRBD2 (5 bases each). The CDR3 has 13 amino acids. The V gene lost 5 bases and the J gene lost 3 bases, with 11 bases spanning the gap. Germline CDR1 is KGHSH and CDR2 is LQKENI. For the CDR3, the DNA is TGTGCCAGCTCAGTCGGGACCCACTACGAGCAGTACTTC. Translating gives CASSVGTHYEQYF. The full variable domain, with the rest looked up from reference TRBV18 and TRBJ2-7, is NAGVMQNPRHLVRRRGQEARLRCSPMKGHSHVYWYRQLPEEGLKFMVYLQKENIIDESGMPKERFSAEFPKEGPSILRIQQVVRGDSAAYFCASSVGTHYEQYFGPGTRLTVT.

The CDR3 DNA is TGTGCCTGGGGTTATAGCAATCAGCCCCAGCATTTT. As protein: CAWGYSNQPQHF. V usage is TRBV19 and J usage is TRBJ1-5; D is unresolved. Trimming stripped 11 bases from V and 0 bases from J, with 8 bases between. The CDR3 contains 12 residues. Germline V gives CDR1 LNHDA, CDR2 SQIVND (reference sequence).

CDR3 in amino acids: CSAVTGDGYTF. CDR3 sequence (DNA): TGCAGCGCAGTAACAGGGGATGGCTACACCTTC. The J gene is TRBJ1-2, the V gene TRBV29-1, with TRBD1 matching over 7 bases. Germline V gives CDR1 SQVTM, CDR2 ANQGSEA. V lost 7 bases and J lost 6; bases outside the gene matches: 5. The CDR3 covers 11 residues.

On this clone itself: Other DNA sequences within the sample encode an identical CDR3. This sequence joins TRBV6-5 and TRBJ1-6; D is ambiguous. This CDR3 comprises 12 residues. Germline CDR1 is MNHEY and CDR2 is SVGAGI. V was cut by 3 bases and J by 7 bases, with 4 bases left in between. The CDR3 DNA is TGTGCCAGCAGTTATGGGAATTCACCCCTCCACTTT. This sequence encodes CASSYGNSPLHF.

This chain joins TRBV7-9 and TRBJ2-2; perhaps D is TRBD1 or TRBD2 (5 bases each). The V gene lost 1 base and the J gene lost 3 bases, with 9 bases spanning the gap. Germline-derived CDR1 and CDR2 are SEHNR and FQNEAQ (reference sequence). This CDR3 comprises 15 residues. The CDR3 is CASSLVGDHTGELFF. The CDR3, as DNA: TGTGCCAGCAGCTTAGTAGGGGACCACACCGGGGAGCTGTTTTTT.

J is TRBJ2-7 and V is TRBV7-2; 8 nucleotides line up with TRBD2. J was trimmed by 4 bases and V by 3 bases; bases with no gene match: 2. Per germline, CDR1 SGHTA and CDR2 FQGNSA. There are 13 residues in the CDR3. This chain's CDR3 is CASSFAGGYEQYF. DNA of the CDR3: TGTGCCAGCAGCTTTGCGGGGGGTTACGAGCAGTACTTC.

The chain has TRBV19 and TRBJ1-5, with D possibly matching TRBD1 (6 bases). Germline V gene lookup returns CDR1 LNHDA and CDR2 SQIVND (reference sequence). The CDR3 is 16 residues long. The chain's CDR3 is CASGQGRIFSNQPQHF. The CDR3 DNA follows: TGTGCGTCAGGGCAGGGGCGCATTTTTAGCAATCAGCCCCAGCATTTT.

The chain carries TRBV11-1 and TRBJ2-2; 7 bases line up with TRBD2. Per the germline V gene, CDR1 is SGHAT and CDR2 is FQDESV (reference sequence). V gave up 3 bases and J gave up 3 bases; unmatched junction bases: 10. The CDR3 is 17 amino acids. CDR3 DNA sequence: TGTGCCAGCAGCTTCCCCCGCGGACGGGGGGACACCGGGGAGCTGTTTTTT. Residues: CASSFPRGRGDTGELFF.

The J gene is TRBJ1-1, the V gene TRBV7-9; D is uncertain. This CDR3 has 13 amino acids. Trimming stripped 3 bases from V and 1 base from J, with 6 bases between. Per the germline V gene, CDR1 is SEHNR and CDR2 is FQNEAQ (reference sequence). CDR3 DNA: TGTGCCAGCAGCTTCTCGGCGAACACTGAAGCTTTCTTT. Translated, it gives CASSFSANTEAFF.

This chain joins TRBV2 and TRBJ1-3; 8 bases agree with TRBD1. The CDR3 consists of 15 residues. The germline gives CDR1 SNHLY, CDR2 FYNNEI. J was trimmed by 3 bases and V by 3 bases; bases with no gene match: 4. CDR3 sequence (DNA): TGTGCCAGCAGTGAGTCGGACAGGGTTGGAAACACCATATATTTT. Its translation: CASSESDRVGNTIYF.

The chain links TRBV10-3 to TRBJ1-1; no clear D. Germline V gives CDR1 ENHRY, CDR2 SYGVKD. The CDR3 extends over 12 amino acids. With 4 bases removed from V and 11 bases from J, the gap between germline ends came to 14 bases. CDR3 DNA sequence: TGTGCCATCAGTGCGGCACTAAGGGCGGCTTTCTTT. It is translated as CAISAALRAAFF.

This chain connects TRBV7-9 to TRBJ1-2, with TRBD1 matching 8 bases. The ends lost 4 bases at V and 6 bases at J; junction bases unmatched: 10. The CDR3 is 15 amino acids. From germline, CDR1 is SEHNR and CDR2 FQNEAQ (reference sequence). The CDR3 DNA follows: TGTGCCAGCAGCTCCTACGGTTCAGGGGGCCATGGCTACACCTTC. This codes for CASSSYGSGGHGYTF.

This clone occurred once. The chain uses TRBV10-3 and TRBJ2-7, with 9 bases fitting TRBD1. The CDR3 runs to 14 residues. Germline CDR1 ENHRY, CDR2 SYGVKD. J lost 5 bases, V lost 4 bases, and 6 bases had no gene match. CDR3 amino acids: CAISGGDRVNEQYF. The CDR3 bases are TGTGCCATCAGTGGAGGGGACAGGGTTAACGAGCAGTACTTC.

V gene TRBV4-1 combines with J gene TRBJ1-1, with D possibly TRBD1 on 5 matching bases. The CDR3 loop spans 15 amino acids. Germline values: CDR1 MGHRA, CDR2 YSYEKL. V was cut by 4 bases and J by 1 base, with 13 bases left in between. The CDR3 DNA follows: TGCGCCAGCAGCCTCCCCCCCGGGGGGAACACTGAAGCTTTCTTT. This sequence encodes CASSLPPGGNTEAFF.